This T cell receptor beta chain originates from a study of cytotoxic CD8 clonotypes in ibrutinib-treated CLL. Study at large: Treatment had run for a median about twelve months, range 6 to 36, when response samples were taken.

About this clone itself: The antigen remains undetermined.

Study results and limitations: Rising at ibrutinib response, clonality subsequently fell back toward baseline at progression.

Around 2.1 micrograms of genomic DNA from cryopreserved PBMCs went into TCR beta libraries. V dropped 6 bases and J dropped 0 bases, with 14 bases sitting between them. The CDR3 is made up of 15 amino acids. Germline V gives CDR1 MNHEY, CDR2 SVGAGI. The intended depth for sequencing was 1 in 200,000 to 1 in 1 million T cells. The protocol was immunoSEQ multiplex PCR, while the TCRdb copy is restricted to in-frame clones and leaves out a portion. The data contain just over 200,000 clones, roughly three quarters of them seen just once; the ten biggest clones take up about 6%. The starting material was PBMCs, obtained after 12 months of ibrutinib treatment. This chain joins TRBV6-5 and TRBJ1-1; D is possibly TRBD1 (6 bases). The receptor's source is a human donor with chronic lymphocytic leukemia. The CDR3 region has the DNA TGTGCCAGCAGAGATCAGACAGGCATGAACACTGAAGCTTTCTTT. This gives the protein CASRDQTGMNTEAFF.